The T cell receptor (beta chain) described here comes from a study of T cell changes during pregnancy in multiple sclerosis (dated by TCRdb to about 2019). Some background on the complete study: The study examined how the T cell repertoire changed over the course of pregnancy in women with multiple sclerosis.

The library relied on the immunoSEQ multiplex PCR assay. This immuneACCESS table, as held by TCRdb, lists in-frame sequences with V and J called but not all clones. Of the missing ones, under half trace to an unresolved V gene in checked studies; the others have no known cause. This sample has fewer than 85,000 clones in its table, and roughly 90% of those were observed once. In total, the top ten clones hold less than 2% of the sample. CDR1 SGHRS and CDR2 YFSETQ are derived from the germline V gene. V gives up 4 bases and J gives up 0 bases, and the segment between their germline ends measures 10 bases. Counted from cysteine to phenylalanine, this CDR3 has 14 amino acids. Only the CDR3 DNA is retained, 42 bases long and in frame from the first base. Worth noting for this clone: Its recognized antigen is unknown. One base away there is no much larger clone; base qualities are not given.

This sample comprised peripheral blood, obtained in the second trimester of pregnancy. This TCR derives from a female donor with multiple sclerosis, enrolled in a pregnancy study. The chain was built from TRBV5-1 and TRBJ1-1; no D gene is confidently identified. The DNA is TGCGCCAGCAGCCCACTTACAGTGAACACTGAAGCTTTCTTT. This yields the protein CASSPLTVNTEAFF.